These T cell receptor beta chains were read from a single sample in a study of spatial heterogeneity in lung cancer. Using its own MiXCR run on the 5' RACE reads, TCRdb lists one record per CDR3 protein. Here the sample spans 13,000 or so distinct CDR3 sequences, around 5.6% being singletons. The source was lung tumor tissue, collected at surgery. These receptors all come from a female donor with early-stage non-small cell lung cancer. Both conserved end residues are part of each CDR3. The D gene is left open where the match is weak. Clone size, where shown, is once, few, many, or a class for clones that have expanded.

CDR3 protein: CASSLLRTDPYEQYF
CDR3 DNA: TGTGCCAGCAGTTTACTTCGGACAGATCCCTACGAGCAGTACTTC
clone size: .
D gene: .
J gene: TRBJ2-7
V gene: TRBV12-3/TRBV12-4

CDR3 protein: CASSLQGFSPNTEAFF
CDR3 DNA: TGTGCCAGCAGTTTACAGGGGTTCTCGCCTAACACTGAAGCTTTCTTT
clone size: many
D gene: .
J gene: TRBJ1-1
V gene: TRBV27

CDR3 protein: CSAQTDTDTQYF
CDR3 DNA: TGCAGTGCTCAGACAGACACAGATACGCAGTATTTT
clone size: .
D gene: .
J gene: TRBJ2-3
V gene: TRBV20-1

CDR3 protein: CASASGAQGKKAFF
CDR3 DNA: TGCGCCAGTGCTTCAGGAGCACAGGGGAAGAAGGCTTTCTTT
clone size: many
D gene: TRBD1
J gene: TRBJ1-1
V gene: TRBV5-1

CDR3 protein: CATSRGKTGGRNYNEQFF
CDR3 DNA: TGTGCCACCAGCAGAGGAAAAACAGGGGGCCGCAACTACAATGAGCAGTTCTTC
clone size: many
D gene: TRBD1
J gene: TRBJ2-1
V gene: TRBV15

CDR3 protein: CASSPHVDTGELFF
CDR3 DNA: TGTGCCAGCAGCCCCCACGTTGACACCGGGGAGCTGTTTTTT
clone size: many
D gene: .
J gene: TRBJ2-2
V gene: TRBV7-2

CDR3 protein: CASSTGTPYEQYF
CDR3 DNA: TGTGCCAGCAGTACCGGGACACCATACGAGCAGTACTTC
clone size: many
D gene: .
J gene: TRBJ2-7
V gene: TRBV2

CDR3 protein: CASSSEGGVNTEAFF
CDR3 DNA: TGTGCCAGCAGTTCGGAGGGAGGGGTGAACACTGAAGCTTTCTTT
clone size: many
D gene: .
J gene: TRBJ1-1
V gene: TRBV27

CDR3 protein: CASSYNRGDGYTF
CDR3 DNA: TGTGCCAGCAGTTACAACAGGGGGGATGGCTACACCTTC
clone size: many
D gene: TRBD1
J gene: TRBJ1-2
V gene: TRBV6-6

CDR3 protein: CSALRPGGNYEQYF
CDR3 DNA: TGCAGTGCCCTAAGACCGGGAGGTAACTACGAGCAGTACTTC
clone size: many
D gene: TRBD2
J gene: TRBJ2-7
V gene: TRBV20-1

CDR3 protein: CASSQGAGPGSGELFF
CDR3 DNA: TGTGCCAGCAGCCAGGGGGCAGGGCCCGGGAGCGGGGAGCTGTTTTTT
clone size: many
D gene: TRBD1
J gene: TRBJ2-2
V gene: TRBV28

CDR3 protein: CASSSTYNEQFF
CDR3 DNA: TGTGCCAGCAGCTCAACTTACAATGAGCAGTTCTTC
clone size: .
D gene: .
J gene: TRBJ2-1
V gene: TRBV11-2

CDR3 protein: CASSFNRLAYEQYF
CDR3 DNA: TGTGCCAGCAGCTTCAACCGGCTAGCCTACGAGCAGTACTTC
clone size: many
D gene: .
J gene: TRBJ2-7
V gene: TRBV7-9

CDR3 protein: CAWSRGGVTEAFF
CDR3 DNA: TGTGCCTGGAGTAGAGGGGGGGTCACTGAAGCTTTCTTT
clone size: many
D gene: .
J gene: TRBJ1-1
V gene: TRBV30

CDR3 protein: CASSLVSGSTNEKLFF
CDR3 DNA: TGTGCCAGCAGCTTAGTTTCCGGCTCGACTAATGAAAAACTGTTTTTT
clone size: medium-sized
D gene: .
J gene: TRBJ1-4
V gene: TRBV7-8

CDR3 protein: CASSVASSGFEQFF
CDR3 DNA: TGTGCCAGCAGCGTAGCTTCTAGCGGCTTTGAGCAGTTCTTC
clone size: many
D gene: TRBD2
J gene: TRBJ2-1
V gene: TRBV9

CDR3 protein: CASSDNSAMNTEAFF
CDR3 DNA: TGTGCCAGCAGTGACAACAGCGCCATGAACACTGAAGCTTTCTTT
clone size: .
D gene: .
J gene: TRBJ1-1
V gene: TRBV2

CDR3 protein: CASSQDAASGARGTQYF
CDR3 DNA: TGTGCCAGCAGCCAAGATGCGGCTAGCGGGGCCCGGGGGACGCAGTATTTT
clone size: many
D gene: TRBD2
J gene: TRBJ2-3
V gene: TRBV3-1

CDR3 protein: CASSLVSAGETQYF
CDR3 DNA: TGTGCCAGCAGCTTGGTTAGCGCAGGAGAGACCCAGTACTTC
clone size: many
D gene: .
J gene: TRBJ2-5
V gene: TRBV5-4

CDR3 protein: CASSFWENTEAFF
CDR3 DNA: TGTGCCAGCAGCTTTTGGGAGAACACTGAAGCTTTCTTT
clone size: .
D gene: .
J gene: TRBJ1-1
V gene: TRBV7-8

CDR3 protein: CASSYTGTSGELFF
CDR3 DNA: TGTGCCAGCAGCTACACCGGGACAAGCGGGGAGCTGTTTTTT
clone size: few
D gene: .
J gene: TRBJ2-2
V gene: TRBV9

CDR3 protein: CSVQTNYGYTF
CDR3 DNA: TGCAGCGTTCAGACAAACTATGGCTACACCTTC
clone size: medium-sized
D gene: .
J gene: TRBJ1-2
V gene: TRBV29-1

CDR3 protein: CASSLPGAEGETQYF
CDR3 DNA: TGTGCCAGCAGCCTCCCCGGAGCTGAGGGAGAGACCCAGTACTTC
clone size: .
D gene: .
J gene: TRBJ2-5
V gene: TRBV3-1

CDR3 protein: CASSSYRDYPSF
CDR3 DNA: TGTGCCAGCAGCTCCTATAGGGACTATCCATCCTTC
clone size: many
D gene: TRBD2
J gene: TRBJ2-7
V gene: TRBV5-4

CDR3 protein: CASSQDRINAWGYTF
CDR3 DNA: TGCGCCAGCAGCCAAGACAGGATCAACGCTTGGGGCTACACCTTC
clone size: .
D gene: .
J gene: TRBJ1-2
V gene: TRBV4-1

CDR3 protein: CASSFQVDQPQHF
CDR3 DNA: TGTGCCAGCAGCTTCCAGGTAGATCAGCCCCAGCATTTT
clone size: medium-sized
D gene: .
J gene: TRBJ1-5
V gene: TRBV7-9

CDR3 protein: CSARVPQGSYEQYF
CDR3 DNA: TGCAGTGCTAGAGTTCCCCAGGGGAGTTACGAGCAGTACTTC
clone size: many
D gene: .
J gene: TRBJ2-7
V gene: TRBV20-1

CDR3 protein: CAWSQKLNTEAFF
CDR3 DNA: TGTGCCTGGAGTCAAAAATTGAACACTGAAGCTTTCTTT
clone size: many
D gene: .
J gene: TRBJ1-1
V gene: TRBV30

CDR3 protein: CASSQPRAGGNSPLHF
CDR3 DNA: TGCGCCAGCAGCCAGCCTCGGGCAGGGGGAAATTCACCCCTCCACTTT
clone size: many
D gene: TRBD1
J gene: TRBJ1-6
V gene: TRBV4-1

CDR3 protein: CASSQLGRIFTDTQYF
CDR3 DNA: TGTGCCAGCAGCCAATTAGGACGGATCTTCACAGATACGCAGTATTTT
clone size: .
D gene: .
J gene: TRBJ2-3
V gene: TRBV6-5

CDR3 protein: CSAPGPATDTQYF
CDR3 DNA: TGCAGTGCCCCGGGGCCCGCCACAGATACGCAGTATTTT
clone size: many
D gene: .
J gene: TRBJ2-3
V gene: TRBV20-1

CDR3 protein: CASSQEASGPTYNEQFF
CDR3 DNA: TGCGCCAGCAGCCAAGAAGCATCCGGACCGACATACAATGAGCAGTTCTTC
clone size: medium-sized
D gene: .
J gene: TRBJ2-1
V gene: TRBV4-3

CDR3 protein: CASADDRESSHNYGYTF
CDR3 DNA: TGTGCTAGTGCCGACGACCGAGAGTCTAGTCATAACTATGGCTACACCTTC
clone size: many
D gene: .
J gene: TRBJ1-2
V gene: TRBV12-5

CDR3 protein: CASSWSEPSYEQYF
CDR3 DNA: TGCGCCAGCAGCTGGTCAGAACCCTCCTACGAGCAGTACTTC
clone size: many
D gene: .
J gene: TRBJ2-7
V gene: TRBV23-1

CDR3 protein: CASSPAGGPYNEQFF
CDR3 DNA: TGTGCCAGCAGCCCAGCGGGGGGGCCGTACAATGAGCAGTTCTTC
clone size: many
D gene: TRBD2
J gene: TRBJ2-1
V gene: TRBV7-3

CDR3 protein: CASSPGGLAGEQFF
CDR3 DNA: TGTGCCAGCTCACCAGGAGGATTGGCCGGTGAGCAGTTCTTC
clone size: many
D gene: .
J gene: TRBJ2-1
V gene: TRBV18